The 9 T cell receptor beta chains given below trace back to one sample, sequenced in a study of vaccination and CD4 T cells after COVID-19. Treatment denoted: roughly 11-day PBMC culture with coronavirus spike peptide pools or control peptides (ViraFEST assay). Sequenced with the Oncomine TCR Beta short-read assay was DNA taken from cultured CD4+ T cells. In TCRdb, the PCR reads were re-called with MiXCR into one record per CDR3 protein. This table holds 15,000 to 20,000 distinct CDR3 sequences, 30% to 40% found once. Their cognate antigens are unknown. The specimen was cultured CD4+ T cells from blood. The receptors were sampled from a human donor with COVID-19.

DNA for the CDR3: TGTGCCAGCACTCAAAAGGGGGGAAACACCATATATTTT. As protein: CASTQKGGNTIYF. J is TRBJ1-3 and V is TRBV2; tentative D call: TRBD1 (5 bases). Trimming cost V 7 bases and J 4 bases, with 11 bases left between them. Germline CDR1 SNHLY, CDR2 FYNNEI. The CDR3 has 13 amino acids.

Sample share makes this clonotype medium-sized. The chain carries TRBV27 and TRBJ1-2; D might be TRBD1 (5 bases). CDR1 and CDR2 from the germline V gene are MNHEY and SMNVEV (reference sequence). This CDR3 contains 15 residues. Trimming removed 2 bases from V and 7 bases from J, with 17 bases in between. CDR3 sequence: CASSLRGQGMGGYTF. In nucleotides, the CDR3 is TGTGCCAGCAGTTTAAGGGGTCAGGGAATGGGTGGCTACACCTTC.

This clonotype was seen a handful of times. The rearrangement uses TRBV20-1 and TRBJ2-2; the match to TRBD2 covers 13 bases. The germline V gene has CDR1 DFQATT and CDR2 SNEGSKA (reference sequence). This CDR3 has 15 amino acids. Trimming took 4 bases from V and 4 from J; bases not matched to a gene: 3. The CDR3 sequence is CSAKGTSGATGELFF. The DNA for the CDR3 is TGCAGTGCTAAAGGGACTAGCGGGGCCACCGGGGAGCTGTTTTTT.

This clonotype was seen more than once but under ten times. V usage is TRBV6-1 and J usage is TRBJ2-5, with 9 bases aligning to TRBD2. Germline V lookup: CDR1 MNHNS, CDR2 SASEGT. The CDR3 is 16 residues long. Trimming at V came to 4 bases and at J to 2 bases, leaving 8 bases not matched to a gene. CDR3 DNA: TGTGCCAGCAGTGGGGAGAGACTAGCGGAACAAGAGACCCAGTACTTC. Translated, it gives CASSGERLAEQETQYF.

The chain couples TRBV7-3 to TRBJ2-3, with 7 positions matching TRBD1. Germline values: CDR1 SGHTA, CDR2 FQGTGA. CDR3 length equals 17 residues. J lost 1 base, V lost 5 bases, and 12 bases had no gene match. The CDR3 sequence is CASSVTGPGTGTDTQYF. The CDR3 coding sequence is TGTGCCAGCAGCGTTACCGGACCGGGGACAGGCACAGATACGCAGTATTTT. The full variable domain, in which reference TRBV7-3 and TRBJ2-3 provide the parts outside the CDR3, is GAGVSQTPSNKVTEKGKYVELRCDPISGHTALYWYRQSLGQGPEFLIYFQGTGAADDSGLPNDRFFAVRPEGSVSTLKIQRTERGDSAVYLCASSVTGPGTGTDTQYFGPGTRLTVL.

The chain recombines TRBV24-1 with TRBJ1-5; TRBD1 agrees at 9 bases. The CDR3 sequence is 17 residues long. Germline CDR1 KGHDR, CDR2 SFDVKD. The J segment lost 6 bases and the V segment lost 3 bases, leaving 11 bases of the junction unmatched. CDR3 DNA sequence: TGTGCCACCAGTGATGAAAGGGGACAGGGAGGCGGTCAGCCCCAGCATTTT. Translation: CATSDERGQGGGQPQHF.

The chain has TRBV6-1 and TRBJ2-5; TRBD2 matches at 7 bases. The junction had 13 bases not matched to a gene; V was cut back by 8 bases and J by 4 bases. This CDR3 comprises 15 residues. Germline loops: CDR1 MNHNS, CDR2 SASEGT. The CDR3 region is CASCPTRGGRETQYF. The CDR3 nucleotides read TGTGCCAGCTGTCCGACGCGGGGAGGGAGAGAGACCCAGTACTTC.

This clonotype was found a few times. The rearrangement links TRBV20-1 to TRBJ1-2; a weak D match, TRBD1 (5 bases). This CDR3 is built from 15 residues. Trimming took 4 bases from V and 3 from J, leaving 18 bases between them. Germline V gives CDR1 DFQATT, CDR2 SNEGSKA (reference sequence). CDR3 in DNA: TGCAGTGCTAACCTTCCGGGACTAGGGGACTATGGCTACACCTTC. It is translated as CSANLPGLGDYGYTF.

V gene TRBV27 combines with J gene TRBJ1-2; 8 bases fit TRBD1. The trim removed 7 bases at V and 8 bases at J, leaving 9 bases unmatched. CDR3 length equals 13 residues. CDR1 MNHEY and CDR2 SMNVEV come from the germline V gene (reference sequence). CDR3 in DNA: TGTGCCAGCACCCCTGCAGGGGGCTCGGGCTACACCTTC. Translation: CASTPAGGSGYTF.